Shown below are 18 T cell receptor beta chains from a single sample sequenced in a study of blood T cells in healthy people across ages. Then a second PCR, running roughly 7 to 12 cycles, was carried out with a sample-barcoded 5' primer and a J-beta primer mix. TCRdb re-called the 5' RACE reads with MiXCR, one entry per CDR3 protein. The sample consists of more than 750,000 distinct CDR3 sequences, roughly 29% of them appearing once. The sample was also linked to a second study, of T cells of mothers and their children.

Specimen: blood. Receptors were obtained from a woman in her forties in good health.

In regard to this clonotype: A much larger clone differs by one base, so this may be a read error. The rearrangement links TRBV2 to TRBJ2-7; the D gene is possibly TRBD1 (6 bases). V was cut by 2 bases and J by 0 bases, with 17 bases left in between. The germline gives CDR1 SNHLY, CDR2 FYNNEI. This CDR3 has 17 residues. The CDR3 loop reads CASSESRGARGSYEQYF. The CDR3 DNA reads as TGTGCCAGCAGTGAATCTAGAGGGGCCAGGGGCTCCTACGAGCAGTACTTC.

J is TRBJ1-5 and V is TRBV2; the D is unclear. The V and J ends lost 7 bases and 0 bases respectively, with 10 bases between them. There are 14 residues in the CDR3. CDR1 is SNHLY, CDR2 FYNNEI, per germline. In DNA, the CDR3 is TGTGCCAGCACCCGGCGTAATAGCAATCAGCCCCAGCATTTT. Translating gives CASTRRNSNQPQHF. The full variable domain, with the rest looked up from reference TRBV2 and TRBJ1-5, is EPEVTQTPSHQVTQMGQEVILRCVPISNHLYFYWYRQILGQKVEFLVSFYNNEISEKSEIFDDQFSVERPDGSNFTLKIRSTKLEDSAMYFCASTRRNSNQPQHFGDGTRLSIL.

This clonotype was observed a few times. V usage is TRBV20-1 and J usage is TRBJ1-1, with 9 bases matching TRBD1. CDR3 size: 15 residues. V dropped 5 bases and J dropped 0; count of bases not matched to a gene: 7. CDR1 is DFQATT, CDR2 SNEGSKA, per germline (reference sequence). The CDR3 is CSARDRAPLNTEAFF. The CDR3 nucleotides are TGCAGTGCTCGGGACAGGGCGCCCTTGAACACTGAAGCTTTCTTT.

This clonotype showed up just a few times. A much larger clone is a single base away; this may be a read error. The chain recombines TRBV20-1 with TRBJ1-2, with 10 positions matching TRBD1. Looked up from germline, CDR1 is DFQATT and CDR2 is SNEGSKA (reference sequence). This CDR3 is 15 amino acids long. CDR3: CSARDRGTGVHGHTF. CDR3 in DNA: TGCAGTGCTAGAGATCGGGGGACAGGGGTTCATGGCCACACCTTC.

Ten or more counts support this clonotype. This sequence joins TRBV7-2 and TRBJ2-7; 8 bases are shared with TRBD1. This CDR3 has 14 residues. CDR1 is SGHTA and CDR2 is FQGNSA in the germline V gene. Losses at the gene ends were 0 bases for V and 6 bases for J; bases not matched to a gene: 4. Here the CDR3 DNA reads TGTGCCAGCAGCTTAGCGCGGACAGGGCTCGAGCAGTACTTC. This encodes CASSLARTGLEQYF.

The CDR3 sequence is CASSLSLGGDEAFF. The CDR3 DNA reads TGTGCCAGCAGCCTATCTTTAGGGGGTGATGAAGCTTTCTTT. The chain links TRBV7-3 to TRBJ1-1, with TRBD1 as a possible D gene (6 bases). The length of the CDR3 is 14 residues. V lost 5 bases and J lost 7, with 17 bases in between. Per germline, CDR1 SGHTA and CDR2 FQGTGA.

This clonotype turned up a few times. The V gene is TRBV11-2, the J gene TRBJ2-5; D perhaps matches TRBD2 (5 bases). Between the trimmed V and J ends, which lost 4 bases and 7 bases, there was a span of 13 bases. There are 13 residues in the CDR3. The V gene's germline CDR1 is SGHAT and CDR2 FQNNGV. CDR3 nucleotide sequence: TGTGCCAGCAGCTCGGGAACTAGTGGGACCCAGTACTTC. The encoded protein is CASSSGTSGTQYF. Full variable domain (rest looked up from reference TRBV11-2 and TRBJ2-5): EAGVAQSPRYKIIEKRQSVAFWCNPISGHATLYWYQQILGQGPKLLIQFQNNGVVDDSQLPKDRFSAERLKGVDSTLKIQPAKLEDSAVYLCASSSGTSGTQYFGPGTRLLVL.

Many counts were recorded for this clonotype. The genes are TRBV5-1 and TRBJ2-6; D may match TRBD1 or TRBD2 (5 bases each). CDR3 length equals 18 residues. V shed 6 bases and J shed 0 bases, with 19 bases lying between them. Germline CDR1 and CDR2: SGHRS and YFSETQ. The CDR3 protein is CASTKSGTGSSGANVLTF. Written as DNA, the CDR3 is TGCGCCAGCACAAAATCCGGGACGGGGAGCTCTGGGGCCAACGTCCTGACTTTC.

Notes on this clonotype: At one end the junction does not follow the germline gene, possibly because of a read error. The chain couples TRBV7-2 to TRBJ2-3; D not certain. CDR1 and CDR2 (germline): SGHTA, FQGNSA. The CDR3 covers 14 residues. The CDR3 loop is CANSLGSYTDTQYF. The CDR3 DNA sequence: TGTGCCAACAGCTTGGGAAGCTACACAGATACGCAGTATTTT. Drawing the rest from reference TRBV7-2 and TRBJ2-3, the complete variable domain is GAGVSQSPSNKVTEKGKDVELRCDPISGHTALYWYRQSLGQGLEFLIYFQGNSAPDKSGLPSDRFSAERTGGSVSTLTIQRTQQEDSAVYLCANSLGSYTDTQYFGPGTRLTVL.

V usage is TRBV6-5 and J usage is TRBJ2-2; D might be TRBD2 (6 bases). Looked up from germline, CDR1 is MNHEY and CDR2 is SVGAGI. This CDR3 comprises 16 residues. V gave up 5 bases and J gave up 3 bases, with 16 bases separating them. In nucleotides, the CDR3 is TGTGCCAGCAGTCCCATCTGGGGGGTTGACACCGGGGAGCTGTTTTTT. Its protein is CASSPIWGVDTGELFF.

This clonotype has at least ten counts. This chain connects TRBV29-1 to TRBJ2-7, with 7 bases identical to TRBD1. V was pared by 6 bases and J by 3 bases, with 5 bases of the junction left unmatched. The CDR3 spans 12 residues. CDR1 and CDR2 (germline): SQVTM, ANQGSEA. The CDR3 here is CSVAGTDYEQYF. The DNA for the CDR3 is TGCAGCGTCGCCGGGACAGACTACGAGCAGTACTTC.

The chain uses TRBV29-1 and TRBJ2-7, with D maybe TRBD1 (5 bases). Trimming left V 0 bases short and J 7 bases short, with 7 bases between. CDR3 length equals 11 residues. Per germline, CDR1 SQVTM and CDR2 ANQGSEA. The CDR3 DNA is TGCAGCGTTGAAGACGGACAAGAGCAGTACTTC. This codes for CSVEDGQEQYF.

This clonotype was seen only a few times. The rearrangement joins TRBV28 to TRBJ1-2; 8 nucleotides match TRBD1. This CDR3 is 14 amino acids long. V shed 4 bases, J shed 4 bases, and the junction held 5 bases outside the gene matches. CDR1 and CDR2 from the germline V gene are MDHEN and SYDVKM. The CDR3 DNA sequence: TGTGCCAGCAGTTCTCCGGGACAGGTCTATGGCTACACCTTC. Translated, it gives CASSSPGQVYGYTF.

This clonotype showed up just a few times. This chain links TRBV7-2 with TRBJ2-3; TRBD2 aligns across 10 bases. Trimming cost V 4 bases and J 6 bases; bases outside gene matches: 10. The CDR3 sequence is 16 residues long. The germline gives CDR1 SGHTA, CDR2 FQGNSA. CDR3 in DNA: TGTGCCAGCAGCTCAAGCGGGGGGGCCGCCTCGGATACGCAGTATTTT. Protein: CASSSSGGAASDTQYF. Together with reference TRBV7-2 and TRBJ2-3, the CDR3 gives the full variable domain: GAGVSQSPSNKVTEKGKDVELRCDPISGHTALYWYRQSLGQGLEFLIYFQGNSAPDKSGLPSDRFSAERTGGSVSTLTIQRTQQEDSAVYLCASSSSGGAASDTQYFGPGTRLTVL.

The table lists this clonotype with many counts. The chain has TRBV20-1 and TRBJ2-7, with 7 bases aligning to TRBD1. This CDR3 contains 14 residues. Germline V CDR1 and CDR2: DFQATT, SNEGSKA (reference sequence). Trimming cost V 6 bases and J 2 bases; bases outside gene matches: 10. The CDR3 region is CSATSRDSPYEQYF. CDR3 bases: TGCAGTGCGACAAGTCGGGACAGTCCCTACGAGCAGTACTTC.

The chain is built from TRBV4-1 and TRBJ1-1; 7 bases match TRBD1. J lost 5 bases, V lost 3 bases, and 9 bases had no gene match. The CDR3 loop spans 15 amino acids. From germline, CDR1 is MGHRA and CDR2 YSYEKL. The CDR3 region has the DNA TGCGCCAGCAGCCAGGTACAGGGGATGGGGACTGAAGCTTTCTTT. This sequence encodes CASSQVQGMGTEAFF.

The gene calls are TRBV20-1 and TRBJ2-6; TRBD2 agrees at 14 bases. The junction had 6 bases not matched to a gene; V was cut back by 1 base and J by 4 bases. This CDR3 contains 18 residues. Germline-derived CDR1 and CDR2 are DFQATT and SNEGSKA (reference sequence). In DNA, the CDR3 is TGCAGTGCTAGAGGACTAGCGGGGGGGCCTGACGGGGCCAACGTCCTGACTTTC. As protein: CSARGLAGGPDGANVLTF.

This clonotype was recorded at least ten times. Here the CDR3 DNA reads TGCGCCAGCAGCCTTCGGACAGGGCCTGGCTACACCTTC. Its translation is CASSLRTGPGYTF. J is TRBJ1-2 and V is TRBV4-1; 8 positions match TRBD1. In germline, CDR1 is MGHRA, CDR2 YSYEKL. V was pared by 4 bases and J by 7 bases, with 5 bases of the junction left unmatched. The CDR3 runs 13 residues.